The table lists the clone carrying this T cell receptor beta chain with many counts. Its antigen is unidentified. From RNA transcripts, TCR beta CDR3 regions were amplified. HTBI primers were the set used in a first-round RT-PCR of the TCR CDR3. TCRdb re-derived calls from the multiplex PCR reads in MiXCR, one entry per CDR3 protein. The table shows some 550,000 distinct CDR3 sequences, with more than 15% occurring only once. The data were taken from a study of T cells in Graves' hyperthyroidism and ophthalmopathy. Whole-study findings and limits: From stable hyperthyroidism, ophthalmopathy was set apart by a 13 V-J model. A median about 6.2 months before onset, the model predicted ophthalmopathy.

This TCR was sampled from a woman aged 40 to 50 with Graves' ophthalmopathy. The sample comprised blood.

For the CDR3, the DNA is TGTGCCAGCAGCCCGGCGGGATCGTACTACGAGCAGTACTTC. It translates to CASSPAGSYYEQYF. This rearrangement joins TRBV11-2 to TRBJ2-7; weak D call: TRBD2 (6 bases). The length of the CDR3 is 14 residues. Germline assignment: CDR1 SGHAT and CDR2 FQNNGV. V was cut by 5 bases and J by 3 bases, with 14 bases left in between.